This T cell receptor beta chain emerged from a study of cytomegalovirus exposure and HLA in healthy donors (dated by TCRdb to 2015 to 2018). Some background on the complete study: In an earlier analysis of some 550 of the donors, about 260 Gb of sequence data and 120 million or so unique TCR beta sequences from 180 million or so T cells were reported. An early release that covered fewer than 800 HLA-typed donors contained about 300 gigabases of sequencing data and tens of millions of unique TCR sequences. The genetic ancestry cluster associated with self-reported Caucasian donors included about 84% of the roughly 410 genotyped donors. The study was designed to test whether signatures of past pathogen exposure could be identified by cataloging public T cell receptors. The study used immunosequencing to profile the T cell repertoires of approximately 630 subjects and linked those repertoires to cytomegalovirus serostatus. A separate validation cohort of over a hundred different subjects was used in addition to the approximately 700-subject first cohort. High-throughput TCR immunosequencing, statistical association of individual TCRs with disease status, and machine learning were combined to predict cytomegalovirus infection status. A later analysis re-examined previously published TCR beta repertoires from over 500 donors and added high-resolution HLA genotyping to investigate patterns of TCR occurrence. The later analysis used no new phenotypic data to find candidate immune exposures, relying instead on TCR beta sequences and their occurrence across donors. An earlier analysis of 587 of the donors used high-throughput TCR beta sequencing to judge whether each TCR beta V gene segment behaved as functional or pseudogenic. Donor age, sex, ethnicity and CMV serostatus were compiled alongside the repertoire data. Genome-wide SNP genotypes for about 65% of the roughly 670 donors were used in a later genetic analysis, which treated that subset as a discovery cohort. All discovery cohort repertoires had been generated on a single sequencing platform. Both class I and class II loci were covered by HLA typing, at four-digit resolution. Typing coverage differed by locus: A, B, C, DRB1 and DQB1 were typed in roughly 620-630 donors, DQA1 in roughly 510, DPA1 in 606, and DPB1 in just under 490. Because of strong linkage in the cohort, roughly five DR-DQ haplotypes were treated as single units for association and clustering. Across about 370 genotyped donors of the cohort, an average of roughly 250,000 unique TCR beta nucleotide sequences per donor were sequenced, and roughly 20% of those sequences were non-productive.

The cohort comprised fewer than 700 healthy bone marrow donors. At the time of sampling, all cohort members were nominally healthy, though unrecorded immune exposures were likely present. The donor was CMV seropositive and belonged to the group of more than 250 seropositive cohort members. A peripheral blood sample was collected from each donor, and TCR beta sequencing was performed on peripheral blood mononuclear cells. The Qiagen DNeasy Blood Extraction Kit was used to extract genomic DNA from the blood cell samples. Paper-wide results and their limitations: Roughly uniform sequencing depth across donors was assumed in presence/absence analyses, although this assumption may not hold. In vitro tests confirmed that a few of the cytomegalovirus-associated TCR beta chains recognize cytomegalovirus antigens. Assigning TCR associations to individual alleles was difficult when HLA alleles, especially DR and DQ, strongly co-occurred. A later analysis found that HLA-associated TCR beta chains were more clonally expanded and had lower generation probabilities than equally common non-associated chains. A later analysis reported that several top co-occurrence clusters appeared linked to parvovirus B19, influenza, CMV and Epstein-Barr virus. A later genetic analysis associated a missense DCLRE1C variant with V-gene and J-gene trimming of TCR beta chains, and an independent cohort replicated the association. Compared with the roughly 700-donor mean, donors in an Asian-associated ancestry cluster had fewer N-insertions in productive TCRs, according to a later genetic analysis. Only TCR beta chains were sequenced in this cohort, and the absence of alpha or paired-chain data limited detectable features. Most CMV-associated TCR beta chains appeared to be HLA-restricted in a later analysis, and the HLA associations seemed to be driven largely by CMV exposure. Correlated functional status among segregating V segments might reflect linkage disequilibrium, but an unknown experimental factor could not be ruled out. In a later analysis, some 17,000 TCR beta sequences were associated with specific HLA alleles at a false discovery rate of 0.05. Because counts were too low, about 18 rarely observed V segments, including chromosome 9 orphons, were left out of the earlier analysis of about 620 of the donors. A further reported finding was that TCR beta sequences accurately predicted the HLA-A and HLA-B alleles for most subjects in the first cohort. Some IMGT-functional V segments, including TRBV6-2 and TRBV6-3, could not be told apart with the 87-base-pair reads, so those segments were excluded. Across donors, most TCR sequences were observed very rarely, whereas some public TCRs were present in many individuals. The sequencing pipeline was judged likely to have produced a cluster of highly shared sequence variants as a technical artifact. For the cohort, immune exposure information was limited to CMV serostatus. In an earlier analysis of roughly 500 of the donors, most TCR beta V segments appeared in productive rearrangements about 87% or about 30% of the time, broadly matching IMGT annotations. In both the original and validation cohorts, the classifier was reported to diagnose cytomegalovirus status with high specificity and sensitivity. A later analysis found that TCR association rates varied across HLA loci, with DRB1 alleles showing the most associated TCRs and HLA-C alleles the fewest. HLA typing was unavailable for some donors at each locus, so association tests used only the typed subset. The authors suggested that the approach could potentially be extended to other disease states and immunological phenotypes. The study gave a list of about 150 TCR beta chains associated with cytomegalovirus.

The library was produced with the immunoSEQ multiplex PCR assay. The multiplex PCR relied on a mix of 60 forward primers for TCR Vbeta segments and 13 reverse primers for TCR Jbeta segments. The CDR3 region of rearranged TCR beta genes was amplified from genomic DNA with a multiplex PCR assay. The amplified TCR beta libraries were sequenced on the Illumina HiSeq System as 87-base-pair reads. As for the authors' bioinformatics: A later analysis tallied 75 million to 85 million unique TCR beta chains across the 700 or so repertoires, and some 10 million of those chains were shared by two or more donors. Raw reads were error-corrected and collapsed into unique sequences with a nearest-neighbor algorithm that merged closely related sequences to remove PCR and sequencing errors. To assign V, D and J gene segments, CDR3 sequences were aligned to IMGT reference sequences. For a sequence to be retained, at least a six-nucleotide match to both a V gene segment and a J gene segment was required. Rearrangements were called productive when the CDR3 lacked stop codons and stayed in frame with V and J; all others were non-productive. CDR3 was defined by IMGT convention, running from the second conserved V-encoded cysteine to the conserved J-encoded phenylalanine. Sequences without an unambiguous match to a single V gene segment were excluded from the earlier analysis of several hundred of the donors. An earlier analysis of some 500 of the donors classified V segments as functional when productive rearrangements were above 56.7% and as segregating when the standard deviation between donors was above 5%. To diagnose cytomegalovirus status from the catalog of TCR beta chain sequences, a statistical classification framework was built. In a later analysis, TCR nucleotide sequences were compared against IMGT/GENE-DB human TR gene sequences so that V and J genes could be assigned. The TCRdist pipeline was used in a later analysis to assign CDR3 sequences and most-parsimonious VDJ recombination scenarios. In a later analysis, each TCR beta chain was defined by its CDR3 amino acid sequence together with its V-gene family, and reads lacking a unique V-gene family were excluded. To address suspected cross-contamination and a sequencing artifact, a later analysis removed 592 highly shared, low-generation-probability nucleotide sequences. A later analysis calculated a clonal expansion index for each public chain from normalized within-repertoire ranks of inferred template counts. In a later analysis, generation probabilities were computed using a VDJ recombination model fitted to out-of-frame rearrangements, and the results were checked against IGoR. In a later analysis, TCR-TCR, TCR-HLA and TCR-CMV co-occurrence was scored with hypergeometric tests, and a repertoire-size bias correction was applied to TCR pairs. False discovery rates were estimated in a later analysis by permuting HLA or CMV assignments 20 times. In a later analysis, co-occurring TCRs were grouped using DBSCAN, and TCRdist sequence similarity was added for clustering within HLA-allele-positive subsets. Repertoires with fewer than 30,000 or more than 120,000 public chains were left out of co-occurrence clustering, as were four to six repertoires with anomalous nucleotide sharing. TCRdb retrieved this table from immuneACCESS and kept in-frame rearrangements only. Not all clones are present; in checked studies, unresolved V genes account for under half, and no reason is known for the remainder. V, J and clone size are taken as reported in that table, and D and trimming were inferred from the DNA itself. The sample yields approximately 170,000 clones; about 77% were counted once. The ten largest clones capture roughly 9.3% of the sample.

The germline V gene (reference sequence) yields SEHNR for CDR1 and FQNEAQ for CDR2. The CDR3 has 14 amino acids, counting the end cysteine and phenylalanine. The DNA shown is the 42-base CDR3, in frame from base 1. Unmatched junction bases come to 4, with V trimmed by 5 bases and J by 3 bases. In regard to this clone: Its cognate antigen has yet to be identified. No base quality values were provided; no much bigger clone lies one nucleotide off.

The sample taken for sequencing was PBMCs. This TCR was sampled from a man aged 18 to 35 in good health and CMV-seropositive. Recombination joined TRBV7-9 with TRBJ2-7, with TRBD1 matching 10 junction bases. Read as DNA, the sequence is TGTGCCAGCAGCGCCCGGGACAGGGGCTACGAGCAGTACTTC. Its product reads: CASSARDRGYEQYF.